This record looks at one T cell receptor (beta chain) sequence and its context. What it binds is not known. Assay: immunoSEQ multiplex PCR; the TCRdb copy retains only in-frame clones and omits some. The sample has approximately 210,000 clones, approximately 91% seen once. This sample is part of a study of T cell responses to AZD1222 COVID-19 vaccine. The study, taken as a whole, reports: The reported proportion of spike-specific TCRs targeting unmutated variant regions was nearly half. Spike-specific TCR breadth and depth both grew after two AZD1222 doses.

This receptor was obtained from an adult who received the AZD1222 COVID-19 vaccine. This specimen consisted of peripheral blood, obtained 28 days after the second AZD1222 dose.

CDR3 region: CASSLHQGTGVNEKLFF. CDR3 in DNA: TGTGCCAGCAGTTTACATCAGGGAACCGGAGTTAATGAAAAACTGTTTTTT. This chain uses TRBV28 with TRBJ1-4, with D perhaps TRBD1 (5 bases). Trimming took 2 bases from V and 4 from J, leaving 17 bases between them. The germline CDR1 and CDR2 sequences are MDHEN and SYDVKM. This CDR3 comprises 17 residues.